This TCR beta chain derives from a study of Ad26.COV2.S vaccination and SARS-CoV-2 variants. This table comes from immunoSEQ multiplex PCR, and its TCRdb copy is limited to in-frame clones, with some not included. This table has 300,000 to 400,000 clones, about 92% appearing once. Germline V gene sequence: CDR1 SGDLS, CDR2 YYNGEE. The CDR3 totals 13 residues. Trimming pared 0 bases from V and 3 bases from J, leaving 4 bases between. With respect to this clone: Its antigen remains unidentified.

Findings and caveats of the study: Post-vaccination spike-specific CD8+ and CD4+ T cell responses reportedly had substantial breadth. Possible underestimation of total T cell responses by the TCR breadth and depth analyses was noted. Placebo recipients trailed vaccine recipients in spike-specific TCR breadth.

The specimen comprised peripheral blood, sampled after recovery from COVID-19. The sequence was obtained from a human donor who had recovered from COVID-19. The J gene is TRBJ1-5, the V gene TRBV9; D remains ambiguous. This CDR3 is CASSVDVNQPQHF. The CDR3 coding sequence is TGTGCCAGCAGCGTAGACGTCAATCAGCCCCAGCATTTT.